This is a list of T cell receptor beta chains from one sample in a study of metastatic and nonmetastatic thyroid tumors. TCRdb re-called clones via MiXCR from the PCR reads. The sample lists about 21,000 clones; around 40% were seen once. Sequenced sample: tumor tissue. The receptors were gathered from a female donor with papillary thyroid cancer or a benign thyroid nodule (not recorded which). Some clones in this sample may be carry-over from other donors' samples. Both conserved end residues are part of each CDR3. A D gene is named only where the DNA matches it firmly. Size is stated for part of the rows, as once, few or many counts, or as a class when the clone is expanded.

CDR3aa	CDR3nt	d_gene	abundance	v_gene	j_gene
CATGAGGGTDTQYF	TGTGCCACAGGAGCGGGGGGGGGCACAGATACGCAGTATTTT	TRBD2	-	TRBV12-3/TRBV12-4	TRBJ2-3
CASRPDGTGELFF	TGCGCCAGCAGGCCGGATGGGACCGGGGAGCTGTTTTTT	-	-	TRBV5-1	TRBJ2-2
CASFLADTGELFF	TGTGCCAGCTTCCTAGCGGACACCGGGGAGCTGTTTTTT	TRBD2	-	TRBV28	TRBJ2-2
CASSGGPGGDYGYTF	TGTGCCAGCAGCGGTGGACCAGGGGGCGACTATGGCTACACCTTC	TRBD1	few	TRBV6-1	TRBJ1-2
CASGLVDEQYF	TGTGCCAGCGGACTAGTTGACGAGCAGTACTTC	TRBD2	-	TRBV11-2	TRBJ2-7
CASSPLGSGGHSYNEQFF	TGTGCCAGCAGCCCCCTTGGTAGCGGGGGTCACTCCTACAATGAGCAGTTCTTC	TRBD2	few	TRBV11-2	TRBJ2-1
CASSLSGGDYNEQFF	TGTGCCAGCAGCTTAAGCGGGGGGGATTACAATGAGCAGTTCTTC	TRBD2	-	TRBV7-2	TRBJ2-1
CASSSSGRGTSSTDTQYF	TGTGCCAGCAGTTCCTCAGGACGGGGGACCTCTAGCACAGATACGCAGTATTTT	-	-	TRBV6-2/TRBV6-3	TRBJ2-3
CSARDRVVGELFF	TGCAGTGCTAGGGACAGGGTGGTCGGGGAGCTGTTTTTT	TRBD1	-	TRBV20-1	TRBJ2-2
CSASTGPQDTQYF	TGCAGTGCCTCGACAGGGCCGCAAGATACGCAGTATTTT	TRBD1	-	TRBV20-1	TRBJ2-3
CASSHTGTGELFF	TGTGCCAGCAGCCACACGGGGACCGGGGAGCTGTTTTTT	-	-	TRBV12-3/TRBV12-4	TRBJ2-2
CASSLRDSDSYNEQFF	TGTGCCAGCAGTTTGCGGGACAGCGACTCCTACAATGAGCAGTTCTTC	-	few	TRBV28	TRBJ2-1
CASRPGTGQETQYF	TGTGCCAGCAGACCAGGGACAGGGCAAGAGACCCAGTACTTC	TRBD1	-	TRBV7-2	TRBJ2-5
CASSTGANTEAFF	TGTGCCAGCAGTACAGGGGCGAACACTGAAGCTTTCTTT	TRBD1	-	TRBV6-4	TRBJ1-1
CASSSERAVYEQYF	TGTGCCAGCAGCTCCGAACGGGCAGTCTACGAGCAGTACTTC	-	once	TRBV7-9	TRBJ2-7
CASGGQGITEAFF	TGTGCCAGTGGGGGACAGGGGATCACTGAAGCTTTCTTT	TRBD1	few	TRBV19	TRBJ1-1
CASSSSPDTTYGYTF	TGTGCCAGCAGTTCAAGTCCTGACACAACCTATGGCTACACCTTC	-	-	TRBV28	TRBJ1-2
CASSFPGLANYEQYF	TGTGCCAGCAGTTTCCCGGGACTAGCGAACTACGAGCAGTACTTC	TRBD2	-	TRBV28	TRBJ2-7
CATSRHSGRDTGELFF	TGTGCCACCAGCAGACATAGCGGGAGAGACACCGGGGAGCTGTTTTTT	TRBD2	-	TRBV15	TRBJ2-2
CASSLTAFSGANVLTF	TGTGCCAGCAGCTTAACGGCTTTCTCTGGGGCCAACGTCCTGACTTTC	-	-	TRBV11-1	TRBJ2-6
CASTEEAGTRGEQFF	TGTGCCAGCACCGAAGAAGCGGGCACCCGGGGTGAGCAGTTCTTC	-	few	TRBV6-1	TRBJ2-1
CASSPGTGLNSPLHF	TGTGCCAGCAGCCCTGGGACAGGGTTGAATTCACCCCTCCACTTT	TRBD1	few	TRBV7-6	TRBJ1-6
CASSLHRDTTILAQHF	TGTGCCAGCAGCCTCCACCGGGACACGACCATTCTGGCCCAGCATTTT	-	-	TRBV3-1	TRBJ1-5
CASPPPGLQASYEQYF	TGTGCGAGCCCACCCCCAGGGTTACAGGCCTCCTACGAGCAGTACTTC	-	-	TRBV28	TRBJ2-7
CASSSIFIGGGYTF	TGTGCCAGCAGTTCCATATTCATCGGCGGTGGCTACACCTTC	-	few	TRBV28	TRBJ1-2
CASSLSGGGSTEAFF	TGTGCCAGCAGCTTAAGCGGCGGAGGGAGCACTGAAGCTTTCTTT	-	-	TRBV7-2	TRBJ1-1
CASSADDRNEQFF	TGTGCCAGCAGCGCGGACGATCGGAATGAGCAGTTCTTC	-	-	TRBV11-2	TRBJ2-1
CASSLRWREGTGELFF	TGTGCCAGCAGCTTAAGATGGCGGGAGGGCACCGGGGAGCTGTTTTTT	TRBD2	-	TRBV11-2	TRBJ2-2
CASSVDPAGNLYGYTF	TGTGCCAGCAGCGTAGACCCCGCCGGGAATCTATATGGCTACACCTTC	-	-	TRBV9	TRBJ1-2
CASSQSGLRATDTQYF	TGTGCCAGCAGCCAGTCGGGACTACGCGCCACAGATACGCAGTATTTT	TRBD2	-	TRBV3-1	TRBJ2-3
CASSFTSGPMETQYF	TGCGCCAGCAGCTTTACTAGCGGACCTATGGAGACCCAGTACTTC	TRBD2	-	TRBV5-1	TRBJ2-5
CASSDSAGSLGF	TGTGCCAGCAGTGACTCTGCCGGGTCCCTTGGCTTC	-	few	TRBV25-1	TRBJ2-4
CASSQDPQGSYNEQFF	TGCGCCAGCAGCCAAGATCCACAGGGCTCCTACAATGAGCAGTTCTTC	-	-	TRBV4-3	TRBJ2-1
CASSLRRGAVSEQFF	TGTGCCAGCAGCTTACGGCGGGGGGCGGTTAGTGAGCAGTTCTTC	TRBD2	-	TRBV7-6	TRBJ2-1
CASSENGGEYNEQFF	TGTGCCAGCAGTGAAAATGGGGGGGAGTACAATGAGCAGTTCTTC	TRBD2	few	TRBV6-1	TRBJ2-1
CASSLKDRGLSPLHF	TGTGCCAGCAGTTTGAAGGACAGGGGGTTGTCACCCCTCCACTTT	TRBD1	-	TRBV12-3/TRBV12-4	TRBJ1-6
CASTGGREQYF	TGTGCCAGCACTGGGGGGAGAGAGCAGTACTTC	-	-	TRBV6-1	TRBJ2-7
CASSPSPTSTEAFF	TGTGCCAGCAGCCCTTCTCCAACCAGCACTGAAGCTTTCTTT	-	-	TRBV7-9	TRBJ1-1
CASSLRRDYEQYF	TGCGCCAGCAGCTTGAGGAGGGACTACGAGCAGTACTTC	-	-	TRBV5-1	TRBJ2-7
CASSRETQYF	TGTGCCAGCAGCCGAGAGACCCAGTACTTC	-	-	TRBV28	TRBJ2-5
CASRPGAQFIPNEQFF	TGTGCCAGCAGACCAGGGGCACAGTTTATACCTAATGAGCAGTTCTTC	-	few	TRBV27	TRBJ2-1
CASSYQNTGELFF	TGTGCCAGCAGTTATCAGAACACCGGGGAGCTGTTTTTT	-	-	TRBV27	TRBJ2-2
CASSPTGVGEKLFF	TGCGCCAGCAGCCCGACAGGGGTAGGGGAAAAACTGTTTTTT	TRBD1	few	TRBV5-1	TRBJ1-4
CASSYEDRATYF	TGTGCCAGCAGTTACGAGGACCGAGCGACGTACTTC	-	few	TRBV6-5	TRBJ2-7
CASSESLTSSTDTQYF	TGCGCCAGCAGTGAGTCGTTAACCAGTAGCACAGATACGCAGTATTTT	-	-	TRBV10-1	TRBJ2-3
CAWRETGLGYTF	TGTGCCTGGAGGGAGACAGGGCTTGGCTACACCTTC	TRBD1	-	TRBV30	TRBJ1-2
CAISEYTEAFF	TGTGCCATCAGTGAGTACACTGAAGCTTTCTTT	-	-	TRBV10-3	TRBJ1-1
CASSQDVNQPQHF	TGCGCCAGCAGCCAAGATGTGAATCAGCCCCAGCATTTT	-	-	TRBV4-1	TRBJ1-5
CASSLALAGDTQYF	TGCGCCAGCAGCCTGGCACTAGCGGGAGATACGCAGTATTTT	TRBD2	-	TRBV4-1	TRBJ2-3
CASSAGTGDTDTQYF	TGCGCCAGCAGCGCCGGGACAGGGGACACAGATACGCAGTATTTT	TRBD1	few	TRBV10-1	TRBJ2-3
CASSYGLDLYEQYF	TGTGCCAGCAGTTACGGACTAGATTTGTACGAGCAGTACTTC	TRBD2	-	TRBV6-2/TRBV6-3	TRBJ2-7
CASRRSPRDLSYEQYF	TGTGCCAGCAGGCGTAGCCCCCGGGACTTATCCTACGAGCAGTACTTC	-	-	TRBV28	TRBJ2-7
CASSLARTGVYEQYF	TGTGCCAGCAGCTTAGCACGGACAGGGGTCTACGAGCAGTACTTC	TRBD1	-	TRBV11-2	TRBJ2-7
CASSVVLGGYNEQFF	TGTGCCAGCAGCGTAGTGTTAGGGGGGTATAATGAGCAGTTCTTC	-	-	TRBV9	TRBJ2-1
CASRPPVQGNYGYTF	TGTGCCAGCAGGCCTCCGGTACAGGGAAACTATGGCTACACCTTC	-	-	TRBV28	TRBJ1-2
CASSMGLAGGEQYF	TGTGCCAGTAGTATGGGCCTAGCGGGAGGAGAGCAGTACTTC	TRBD2	-	TRBV19	TRBJ2-7
CASERMGGYTF	TGTGCCAGCGAGCGGATGGGAGGCTACACCTTC	-	few	TRBV7-9	TRBJ1-2
CASSSAGAGWPGELFF	TGTGCCAGCAGCTCTGCGGGCGCAGGGTGGCCCGGGGAGCTGTTTTTT	-	-	TRBV11-2	TRBJ2-2